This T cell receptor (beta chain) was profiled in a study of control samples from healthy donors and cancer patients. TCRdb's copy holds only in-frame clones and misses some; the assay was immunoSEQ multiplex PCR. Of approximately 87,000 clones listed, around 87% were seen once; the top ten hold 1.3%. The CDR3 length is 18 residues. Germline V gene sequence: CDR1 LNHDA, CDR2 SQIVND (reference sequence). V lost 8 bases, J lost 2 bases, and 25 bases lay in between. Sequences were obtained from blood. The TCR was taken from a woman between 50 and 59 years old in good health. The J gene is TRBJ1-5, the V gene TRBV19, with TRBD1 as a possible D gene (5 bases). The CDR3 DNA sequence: TGTGCCAGTTCGGATGAGGACACAGTGCTTCGGGGCAATCAGCCCCAGCATTTT. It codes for CASSDEDTVLRGNQPQHF.